The 22 T cell receptor beta chains below were found in one sample sequenced in a study of blood T cell repertoires in COVID-19. Assay used: immunoSEQ multiplex PCR; TCRdb lists only in-frame clones, some missing. The sample holds about 120,000 clones, roughly 80% seen once. The sequenced material came from peripheral blood. The receptors were sampled from a human donor in a cohort sampled during active COVID-19.

The rearrangement joins TRBV11-3 to TRBJ2-7, with D maybe TRBD1 (6 bases). Per the germline V gene, CDR1 is SGHNT and CDR2 is YENEEA. The CDR3 covers 13 residues. V lost 3 bases and J lost 6, with 12 bases in between. The CDR3, as DNA: TGTGCCAGCAGCTTGGGACATCTCTCCGAGCAGTACTTC. This encodes CASSLGHLSEQYF.

This chain uses TRBV12-3 or TRBV12-4 with TRBJ2-2; TRBD2 is a possible D gene (5 bases). The CDR3 spans 13 residues. V lost 6 bases to trimming and J lost 2 bases, with 7 bases between them. The CDR3 spells CASREDNTGELFF. In DNA, the CDR3 is TGTGCCAGCAGGGAGGACAACACCGGGGAGCTGTTTTTT.

The chain is built from TRBV7-9 and TRBJ2-7, with 7 bases lining up with TRBD1. Trimming removed 5 bases from V and 7 bases from J; junction bases left unmatched: 14. The CDR3 covers 15 residues. Germline V CDR1 and CDR2: SEHNR, FQNEAQ (reference sequence). CDR3 loop: CASSTQTGRVVEQYF. The CDR3 DNA sequence: TGTGCCAGCAGCACCCAGACAGGGCGGGTGGTTGAGCAGTACTTC.

This chain links TRBV27 with TRBJ2-7, with 9 bases lining up with TRBD1. Germline CDR1 reads MNHEY; CDR2 reads SMNVEV (reference sequence). This CDR3 comprises 16 residues. V lost 5 bases, J lost 7 bases, and 15 bases stayed unmatched. Here the CDR3 reads CASSTRGRQGEGEQYF. Here the CDR3 DNA reads TGTGCCAGCAGTACCCGCGGTCGACAGGGGGAGGGGGAGCAGTACTTC.

The chain carries TRBV23-1 and TRBJ2-7; weak D call: TRBD1 (6 bases). TRBV23-1 is known as an ORF, though its function is uncertain. The germline V and J ends were trimmed by 3 bases and 2 bases, with 20 bases remaining between them. The CDR3 has 17 residues. CDR3 bases: TGCGCCAGCAGTCAGGTAAGATTAACAGGGTGTGCCTACGAGCAGTACTTC. It encodes CASSQVRLTGCAYEQYF.

The chain joins TRBV7-2 to TRBJ1-2; D gene ambiguous. The CDR3 is 14 residues long. V dropped 4 bases and J dropped 5 bases, with 14 bases sitting between them. Germline CDR1 reads SGHTA; CDR2 reads FQGNSA. The CDR3 reads CASSSSGGRYGYTF. The CDR3 DNA is TGTGCCAGCAGCTCCTCGGGAGGGAGGTATGGCTACACCTTC.

The table lists this clone with a few counts. This chain links TRBV27 with TRBJ2-7; TRBD1 aligns across 9 bases. Per the germline V gene, CDR1 is MNHEY and CDR2 is SMNVEV (reference sequence). CDR3 length: 14 amino acids. The V gene end was trimmed by 7 bases and the J gene end by 5 bases; junction bases not matched to a gene: 9. CDR3 sequence (DNA): TGTGCCAGCAAGGTACAGGGGGCGATCGACGAGCAGTACTTC. It is translated as CASKVQGAIDEQYF.

This clone was picked up one time. This chain connects TRBV6-5 to TRBJ1-1, with D perhaps TRBD1 (6 bases). CDR1 MNHEY and CDR2 SVGAGI come from the germline V gene. The CDR3 contains 13 residues. Trimming cost V 2 bases and J 4 bases, with 8 bases left between them. CDR3: CASSYQGLTEAFF. The CDR3 DNA is TGTGCCAGCAGTTACCAGGGGCTCACTGAAGCTTTCTTT.

Points on this clone: The same CDR3 is also encoded by other DNA sequences in this sample. The V gene is TRBV9, the J gene TRBJ2-2; D is ambiguous. The ends were cut back, 3 bases at V and 7 bases at J, with 7 bases in the middle. This CDR3 region has 12 residues. Germline CDR1 SGDLS, CDR2 YYNGEE. The CDR3 is CASSAGFGELFF. For the CDR3, the DNA is TGTGCCAGCAGCGCCGGGTTCGGGGAGCTGTTTTTT. The variable domain in full, completed from reference TRBV9 and TRBJ2-2, reads DSGVTQTPKHLITATGQRVTLRCSPRSGDLSVYWYQQSLDQGLQFLIQYYNGEERAKGNILERFSAQQFPDLHSELNLSSLELGDSALYFCASSAGFGELFFGEGSRLTVL.

J is TRBJ2-7 and V is TRBV7-9; D might be TRBD1 (5 bases). Trimming took 5 bases from V and 1 from J, leaving 15 bases between them. Germline V gives CDR1 SEHNR, CDR2 FQNEAQ (reference sequence). The CDR3 loop spans 15 amino acids. The CDR3 nucleotides are TGTGCCAGCAGCGCAAAGGGGCCCTCATCCTACGAGCAGTACTTC. Protein: CASSAKGPSSYEQYF.

The V and J genes are TRBV7-9 and TRBJ2-7, with TRBD2 matching 9 bases. Germline V CDR1 and CDR2: SEHNR, FQNEAQ (reference sequence). Trimming cost V 5 bases and J 12 bases; bases outside gene matches: 8. The CDR3 extends over 12 amino acids. The CDR3 DNA reads TGTGCCAGCAGCGGGGGAGCGGGAGGATGGTACTTC. Its translation is CASSGGAGGWYF.

The V call is TRBV30, the J call TRBJ1-1; D is undetermined. The germline CDR1 and CDR2 sequences are GTSNPN and SVGIG (reference sequence). The length of the CDR3 is 13 residues. Between the trimmed V and J ends, which lost 4 bases and 0 bases, there was a span of 9 bases. CDR3 protein: CAWTGLLNTEAFF. The DNA for the CDR3 is TGTGCCTGGACCGGACTTTTGAACACTGAAGCTTTCTTT.

This chain links TRBV7-9 with TRBJ2-7; 7 bases align to TRBD1. Trimming cost V 7 bases and J 0 bases; bases outside gene matches: 3. The CDR3 extends over 13 amino acids. Germline values: CDR1 SEHNR, CDR2 FQNEAQ (reference sequence). The CDR3: CASTRDSSYEQYF. The CDR3 DNA follows: TGTGCCAGCACCAGGGACAGCTCCTACGAGCAGTACTTC.

This clone is a singleton in its sample. This chain links TRBV19 with TRBJ2-7; 10 bases fit TRBD2. With V trimmed by 5 bases and J by 2 bases, 12 bases remained unmatched. CDR3 length equals 17 residues. Germline lookup yields CDR1 LNHDA and CDR2 SQIVND (reference sequence). CDR3 in amino acids: CASSEASGGPAPYEQYF. The CDR3 bases are TGTGCCAGTAGTGAGGCTAGCGGGGGCCCAGCGCCCTACGAGCAGTACTTC.

J is TRBJ1-1 and V is TRBV10-3; 9 nucleotides agree with TRBD1. The V gene end was trimmed by 9 bases and the J gene end by 1 base; junction bases not matched to a gene: 6. The length of the CDR3 is 14 residues. In germline, CDR1 is ENHRY, CDR2 SYGVKD. CDR3 nucleotides: TGTGCCATACGCCGACAGGGGGAGAACACTGAAGCTTTCTTT. Amino acids: CAIRRQGENTEAFF.

CDR3 protein: CASSQEAGMNTGELFF. The CDR3 bases are TGTGCCAGCAGCCAAGAAGCGGGTATGAACACCGGGGAGCTGTTTTTT. The chain couples TRBV3-1 (or the pseudogene TRBV3-2) to TRBJ2-2; D perhaps matches TRBD2 (6 bases). With 0 bases removed from V and 1 base from J, the gap between germline ends came to 9 bases. This CDR3 region has 16 residues. From germline, CDR1 is LGHDT and CDR2 YNNKEL (reference sequence).

The rearrangement joins TRBV30 to TRBJ1-2; tentatively, D is TRBD1 (5 bases). The germline V gene has CDR1 GTSNPN and CDR2 SVGIG (reference sequence). V lost 3 bases, J lost 8 bases, and 16 bases lay in between. The CDR3 covers 13 residues. The CDR3 nucleotides read TGTGCCTGGAGAAGGAACGGACAATTCGGCTACACCTTC. This codes for CAWRRNGQFGYTF.

There are a few counts of this clone. The chain recombines TRBV18 with TRBJ2-7; D possibly corresponds to TRBD2 (5 bases). Trimming removed 6 bases at V and 7 bases at J, with 19 bases between. This CDR3 is built from 14 residues. Germline CDR1 reads KGHSH; CDR2 reads LQKENI. The CDR3: CASSPRGAGVEQYF. CDR3 bases: TGTGCCAGCTCCCCCCGGGGAGCCGGCGTGGAGCAGTACTTC.

The rearrangement uses TRBV5-1 and TRBJ1-3, with TRBD1 matching over 7 bases. The CDR3 is 15 residues long. J gave up 3 bases and V 0 bases, and 3 bases lay outside the gene matches. From germline, CDR1 is SGHRS and CDR2 YFSETQ. The CDR3 DNA is TGCGCCAGCAGCTTGGGAGGGACAGTTGGAAACACCATATATTTT. This encodes CASSLGGTVGNTIYF.

V and J are TRBV28 and TRBJ2-7; possible D gene TRBD1, 5 bases. Germline CDR1 is MDHEN and CDR2 is SYDVKM. The V end lost 8 bases, the J end lost 0 bases, and 11 bases lay between the germline ends. The length of the CDR3 is 13 residues. CDR3 sequence: CASARGYSYEQYF. The CDR3 nucleotides read TGTGCCAGCGCAAGGGGCTACTCCTACGAGCAGTACTTC.

The chain has TRBV5-4 and TRBJ1-2, with 8 bases that match TRBD1. CDR3 size: 15 residues. Germline V gene lookup returns CDR1 SGHNT and CDR2 YYREEE (reference sequence). V lost 0 bases, J lost 4 bases, and 5 bases stayed unmatched. The CDR3 DNA follows: TGTGCCAGCAGCTTGGTTGGGGACAGGATCTATGGCTACACCTTC. Its protein product is CASSLVGDRIYGYTF.

This chain joins TRBV28 and TRBJ2-7; D remains ambiguous. The CDR3 runs to 13 residues. The germline V and J ends were trimmed by 6 bases and 0 bases, with 9 bases remaining between them. The germline V gene has CDR1 MDHEN and CDR2 SYDVKM. CDR3 loop: CASRGLPSYEQYF. DNA of the CDR3: TGTGCCAGCAGGGGCCTACCCTCCTACGAGCAGTACTTC.